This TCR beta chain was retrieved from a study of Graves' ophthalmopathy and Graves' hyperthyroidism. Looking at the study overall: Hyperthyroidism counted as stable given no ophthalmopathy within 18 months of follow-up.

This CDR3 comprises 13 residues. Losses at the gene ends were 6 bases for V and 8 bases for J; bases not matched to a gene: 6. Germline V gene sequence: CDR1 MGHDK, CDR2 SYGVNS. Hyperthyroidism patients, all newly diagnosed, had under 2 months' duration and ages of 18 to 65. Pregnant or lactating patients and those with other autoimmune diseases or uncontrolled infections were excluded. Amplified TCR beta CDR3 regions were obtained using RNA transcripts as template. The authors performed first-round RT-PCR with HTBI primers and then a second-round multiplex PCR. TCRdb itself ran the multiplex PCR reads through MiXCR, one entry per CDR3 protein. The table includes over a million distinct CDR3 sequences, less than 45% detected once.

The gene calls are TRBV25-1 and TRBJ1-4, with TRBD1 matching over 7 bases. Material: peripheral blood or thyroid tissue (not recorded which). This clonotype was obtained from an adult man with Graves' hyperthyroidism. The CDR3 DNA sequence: TGTGCCAGCAGGACAGGGTCTACGGAAAAACTGTTTTTT. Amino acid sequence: CASRTGSTEKLFF.